This T cell receptor (beta chain) was documented in a study of tumor-infiltrating lymphocytes in oesophageal squamous cell carcinoma (dated by TCRdb to 2016 to 2017). A note on this clonotype: Its antigen has not been determined. Within one base of it there is no much larger clone, and no base qualities were kept.

Library preparation employed PCR. Reads for this sample came from an Illumina HiSeq 2000. The public sequencing data were trimmed at Q25 with fastp and processed into clonotypes with MiXCR by TCRdb, which kept only in-frame beta chains. Entries that share a CDR3 protein sequence are merged under the most common genes and DNA. The sample includes about 24,000 distinct CDR3 sequences, with around 40% observed a single time. The ten top clones hold 20% to 25% of the sample. This sequence originates from a male donor with esophageal squamous cell carcinoma. The sequenced sample consisted of esophageal tumor tissue.

The CDR3 loop reads CASSLGLARTDTQYF. The sequenced DNA is TGTGCCAGCAGCCTAGGACTAGCCCGCACAGATACGCAGTATTTT. Recombination joined TRBV7-9 with TRBJ2-3, and TRBD2 matches 8 of the central bases. From a lookup of the germline V gene (reference sequence), CDR1 and CDR2 are SEHNR and FQNEAQ. V is pruned by 5 bases and J by 1 base, leaving 5 bases of the junction without a gene match. Including the terminal cysteine and phenylalanine, the CDR3 comprises 15 residues. Of all the DNA, just the CDR3 is kept, 45 bases in frame from base 1. Extended through the reference TRBV7-9 and TRBJ2-3 proteins, this CDR3 yields the full variable domain: DTGVSQNPRHKITKRGQNVTFRCDPISEHNRLYWYRQTLGQGPEFLTYFQNEAQLEKSRLLSDRFSAERPKGSFSTLEIQRTEQGDSAMYLCASSLGLARTDTQYFGPGTRLTVL.